This TCR beta chain comes out of a study of regulatory dendritic cells for organ transplantation. Regarding the study as a whole: The authors noted considerable between-person heterogeneity in alloreactive memory CD8+ cells.

With V trimmed by 2 bases and J by 3 bases, 10 bases remained unmatched. Germline CDR1 MNHNS, CDR2 SASEGT. This CDR3 spans 17 amino acids. Generated by immunoSEQ multiplex PCR, the TCRdb table keeps only in-frame clones and is missing some. Of about 29,000 clones listed, roughly 79% are singletons. This clone was seen once. The target antigen is unknown. The V and J genes are TRBV6-1 and TRBJ1-3, with 7 bases that match TRBD1. Source material: memory CD4+ T cells from blood. Subset of the sample: CD45RO+ memory T cells. The TCR sequence derives from a human donor in good health. CDR3 region: CASSETIRGYGGNTIYF. CDR3 DNA: TGTGCCAGCAGTGAAACCATCAGGGGGTATGGTGGAAACACCATATATTTT.